This passage covers 27 T cell receptor beta chains from one sample sequenced in a study of PD-L1 blockade in urothelial cancer. Method: immunoSEQ multiplex PCR; TCRdb's copy keeps in-frame clones and lacks some. This sample has about 100,000 clones, with approximately 85% found just once. Sequences were derived from PBMCs, sampled around atezolizumab (anti-PD-L1) treatment. The receptors originated from a middle-aged man with urothelial cancer.

This sequence joins TRBV9 and TRBJ1-3, with no clear D. Trimming shortened V by 0 bases and J by 2 bases, and 12 bases separated the two germline ends. In germline, CDR1 is SGDLS, CDR2 YYNGEE. This CDR3 region has 16 residues. CDR3 region: CASSVGPSETGNTIYF. For the CDR3, the DNA is TGTGCCAGCAGCGTAGGGCCGAGCGAGACTGGAAACACCATATATTTT.

The genes are TRBV27 and TRBJ2-1; TRBD2 matches at 7 bases. V lost 2 bases to trimming and J lost 4 bases; unmatched junction nucleotides: 5. The length of the CDR3 is 15 residues. Germline CDR1 MNHEY, CDR2 SMNVEV (reference sequence). The CDR3 here is CASSLTGGGYNEQFF. The CDR3 DNA reads as TGTGCCAGCAGTTTAACGGGAGGAGGGTACAATGAGCAGTTCTTC.

The chain is built from TRBV10-2 and TRBJ1-3; 7 positions agree with TRBD1. V was pared by 5 bases and J by 0 bases, with 7 bases of the junction left unmatched. The germline V gene encodes CDR1 WSHSY and CDR2 SAAADI. There are 16 residues in the CDR3. In DNA form, the CDR3 reads TGCGCCAGCAGTTACACGGGACAGATCTCTGGAAACACCATATATTTT. It encodes CASSYTGQISGNTIYF.

The chain recombines TRBV10-3 with TRBJ2-6; tentative D call: TRBD1 (5 bases). Trimming cost V 6 bases and J 0 bases, with 15 bases left between them. The CDR3 is 17 residues long. From germline, CDR1 is ENHRY and CDR2 SYGVKD. The CDR3 reads CAIRGSQALSGANVLTF. CDR3 nucleotide sequence: TGTGCCATCAGGGGGTCACAGGCGCTCTCTGGGGCCAACGTCCTGACTTTC.

The CDR3 here is CASSPADPKETQYF. The CDR3 nucleotides read TGTGCCAGTAGTCCAGCGGATCCCAAAGAGACCCAGTACTTC. The gene calls are TRBV19 and TRBJ2-5; D is perhaps TRBD2 (5 bases). V gave up 5 bases and J gave up 3 bases, with 13 bases separating them. CDR1 is LNHDA, CDR2 SQIVND, per germline (reference sequence). The CDR3 is 14 amino acids.

This chain joins TRBV7-2 and TRBJ1-2; D not certain. There are 14 residues in the CDR3. Germline V gene lookup returns CDR1 SGHTA and CDR2 FQGNSA. Between the trimmed V and J ends, which lost 2 bases and 7 bases, there was a span of 14 bases. CDR3: CASSLKRTPGGYTF. DNA for the CDR3: TGTGCCAGCAGCTTAAAGCGGACCCCGGGTGGCTACACCTTC.

This clone was recorded once. This rearrangement joins TRBV7-9 to TRBJ2-3, with 10 positions matching TRBD1. Germline V gives CDR1 SEHNR, CDR2 FQNEAQ (reference sequence). This CDR3 is built from 14 residues. V was clipped by 5 bases and J by 5 bases; unmatched bases: 4. CDR3: CASSQDRGVDTQYF. For the CDR3, the DNA is TGTGCCAGCAGCCAGGACAGGGGGGTAGATACGCAGTATTTT.

This chain joins TRBV11-2 and TRBJ2-7, with D possibly being TRBD2 (6 bases). CDR1 SGHAT and CDR2 FQNNGV come from the germline V gene. V was shortened by 1 base and J by 3 bases, with 16 bases between the two germline ends. CDR3 size: 16 residues. The CDR3 reads CASSLAGVALDYEQYF. DNA of the CDR3: TGTGCCAGCAGCTTAGCGGGAGTGGCCCTCGACTACGAGCAGTACTTC.

The chain uses TRBV27 and TRBJ2-1; 7 bases agree with TRBD1. This CDR3 contains 19 residues. CDR1 and CDR2 (germline): MNHEY, SMNVEV (reference sequence). V lost 6 bases and J lost 0; bases outside the gene matches: 17. CDR3 sequence (DNA): TGTGCCAGCAGCACCATAGCCGGGGACAGAAAAAGCTCCTACAATGAGCAGTTCTTC. Translating gives CASSTIAGDRKSSYNEQFF.

The V and J genes are TRBV6-1 and TRBJ1-3, with a weak D call TRBD1 (6 bases). The CDR3 consists of 15 residues. CDR1 MNHNS and CDR2 SASEGT come from the germline V gene. The V end was cut by 2 bases, the J end by 4 bases, with 12 bases between. The CDR3 region has the DNA TGTGCCAGCAGTGAATGGGGGCGGGGGGGAAACACCATATATTTT. Protein sequence: CASSEWGRGGNTIYF.

V is TRBV19 and J is TRBJ2-7, with TRBD1 as a possible D gene (7 bases). This CDR3 comprises 14 residues. V lost 5 bases to trimming and J lost 6 bases, with 17 bases between them. CDR1 and CDR2 (germline): LNHDA, SQIVND (reference sequence). The CDR3 is CASSSWTGGGEQYF. The CDR3 nucleotides read TGTGCCAGTAGTTCGTGGACAGGAGGGGGCGAGCAGTACTTC.

The V and J genes are TRBV29-1 and TRBJ2-3; 13 nucleotides line up with TRBD2. The V and J ends lost 7 bases and 4 bases, in that order; junction bases with no gene match: 8. The CDR3 is 15 residues long. Germline CDR1 is SQVTM and CDR2 is ANQGSEA. CDR3 region: CSGTSGSNLPDTQYF. CDR3 bases: TGCAGCGGGACTAGCGGGAGTAATCTCCCAGATACGCAGTATTTT.

The chain joins TRBV2 to TRBJ2-1, with TRBD2 matching over 11 bases. Trimming took 8 bases from V and 5 from J; bases not matched to a gene: 8. Germline V lookup: CDR1 SNHLY, CDR2 FYNNEI. The CDR3 runs 15 residues. The CDR3 loop reads CASLRGSGRDNEQFF. The CDR3 nucleotides are TGTGCCAGCCTCCGGGGTAGCGGGAGGGACAATGAGCAGTTCTTC.

The chain links TRBV27 to TRBJ2-3, with TRBD2 matching 10 bases. The CDR3 has 16 residues. V was clipped by 3 bases and J by 6 bases; unmatched bases: 9. CDR1 and CDR2 from the germline V gene are MNHEY and SMNVEV (reference sequence). CDR3 region: CASSFGTSGITDTQYF. In DNA form, the CDR3 reads TGTGCCAGCAGTTTTGGAACTAGCGGGATTACGGATACGCAGTATTTT.

The chain has TRBV27 and TRBJ2-7, with 11 bases identical to TRBD2. Germline V gives CDR1 MNHEY, CDR2 SMNVEV (reference sequence). CDR3 size: 17 residues. Unmatched junction bases numbered 11, after V lost 5 bases and J lost 2 bases. CDR3 nucleotides: TGTGCCAGCAGTATAAACGCCGGGACTAGCGGAACCTACGAGCAGTACTTC. Its translation: CASSINAGTSGTYEQYF.

The chain couples TRBV7-9 to TRBJ2-2, with D hard to call. From germline, CDR1 is SEHNR and CDR2 FQNEAQ (reference sequence). With 0 bases removed from V and 4 bases from J, the gap between germline ends came to 9 bases. The CDR3 runs 15 residues. The CDR3 sequence is CASSLAGPLTGELFF. CDR3 bases: TGTGCCAGCAGCTTAGCTGGGCCCCTCACCGGGGAGCTGTTTTTT. Supplemented by reference TRBV7-9 and TRBJ2-2, the full variable domain reads DTGVSQNPRHKITKRGQNVTFRCDPISEHNRLYWYRQTLGQGPEFLTYFQNEAQLEKSRLLSDRFSAERPKGSFSTLEIQRTEQGDSAMYLCASSLAGPLTGELFFGEGSRLTVL.

The chain couples TRBV5-6 to TRBJ2-5, with TRBD2 as a possible D gene (6 bases). The end of the DNA is better explained by TRBJ2-7, so the J call may be wrong. The germline CDR1 and CDR2 sequences are SGHDT and YYEEEE. This CDR3 is built from 15 residues. The CDR3 bases are TGTGCCAGCAGCTCATGGAGGGTCCCCTCCTACGAGCAGTACTTC. Translated, it gives CASSSWRVPSYEQYF.

The chain employs TRBV28 and TRBJ1-1; no firm D call. The CDR3 sequence is 13 residues long. In germline, CDR1 is MDHEN, CDR2 SYDVKM. The V end was cut by 1 base, the J end by 11 bases, with 14 bases between. CDR3 in DNA: TGTGCCAGCAGTTTATCGACACCCTTAGAGGCTTTCTTT. It specifies CASSLSTPLEAFF.

This chain links TRBV28 with TRBJ2-7; 8 nucleotides agree with TRBD2. This CDR3 comprises 13 residues. The germline gives CDR1 MDHEN, CDR2 SYDVKM. Trimming removed 6 bases from V and 6 bases from J; junction bases left unmatched: 7. The CDR3: CASRPAGVGEQYF. CDR3 sequence (DNA): TGTGCCAGCAGACCAGCGGGAGTCGGCGAGCAGTACTTC.

The rearrangement uses TRBV7-2 and TRBJ2-7, with 11 bases matching TRBD1. V trimming: 4 bases; J trimming: 2 bases; junction bases outside the gene matches: 4. Germline V gives CDR1 SGHTA, CDR2 FQGNSA. This CDR3 is 15 amino acids long. The CDR3, as DNA: TGTGCCAGCAGCTCGAGGACAGGGGGCGCCTACGAGCAGTACTTC. It specifies CASSSRTGGAYEQYF.

The chain joins TRBV5-4 to TRBJ2-1, with 11 bases lining up with TRBD2. Germline V gene data show CDR1 as SGHNT and CDR2 as YYREEE (reference sequence). The CDR3 runs to 16 residues. Germline trimming cut 3 bases from V and 8 bases from J; bases unmatched to any gene: 10. CDR3 protein: CASSYNSGRALHEQFF. The CDR3 DNA sequence: TGTGCCAGCAGCTATAATAGCGGGAGGGCCCTTCATGAGCAGTTCTTC.

The genes are TRBV30 and TRBJ2-2; D is perhaps TRBD2 (6 bases). Per the germline V gene, CDR1 is GTSNPN and CDR2 is SVGIG (reference sequence). V was clipped by 2 bases and J by 5 bases, with 15 bases between them. This CDR3 region has 15 residues. This CDR3 is CAWSRRGLDTGELFF. The CDR3 region has the DNA TGTGCCTGGAGTCGACGGGGACTCGATACCGGGGAGCTGTTTTTT.

V usage is TRBV6-1 and J usage is TRBJ2-5; TRBD2 is a possible D gene (5 bases). Germline-derived CDR1 and CDR2 are MNHNS and SASEGT. The CDR3 extends over 14 amino acids. V was trimmed by 6 bases and J by 1 base, leaving 12 bases between them. In DNA, the CDR3 is TGTGCCAGCAGGTTTAGGCGGGTCCAAGAGACCCAGTACTTC. Protein sequence: CASRFRRVQETQYF.

The rearrangement joins TRBV27 to TRBJ1-1; the D gene is possibly TRBD1 (5 bases). Trimming removed 5 bases at V and 5 bases at J, with 18 bases between. The CDR3 loop spans 15 amino acids. Germline V gene data show CDR1 as MNHEY and CDR2 as SMNVEV (reference sequence). In DNA form, the CDR3 reads TGTGCCAGCAGTCCTGGCCACCGGAGGGGAACTGAAGCTTTCTTT. Its protein product is CASSPGHRRGTEAFF.

CDR3 residues: CASSSLGGTYEQYF. CDR3 DNA sequence: TGTGCCAGCAGCTCTCTAGGGGGAACCTACGAGCAGTACTTC. The chain carries TRBV7-2 and TRBJ2-7; weak D call: TRBD1 (6 bases). This CDR3 has 14 amino acids. CDR1 and CDR2 (germline): SGHTA, FQGNSA. The ends were cut back, 4 bases at V and 2 bases at J, with 12 bases in the middle.

This chain links TRBV19 with TRBJ2-3; D unresolved. Deletions cut 6 bases from V and 2 bases from J, with 15 bases between. The germline gives CDR1 LNHDA, CDR2 SQIVND (reference sequence). This CDR3 is 15 amino acids long. CDR3 residues: CASRGPVVNTDTQYF. The CDR3 nucleotides read TGTGCCAGTAGGGGCCCCGTGGTGAACACAGATACGCAGTATTTT.

Points on this clone: Its ends do not fully match the called genes, so a read error is possible. The chain carries TRBV7-7 and TRBJ2-1; 10 bases are shared with TRBD1. The CDR3 extends over 15 amino acids. CDR1 is SSHAT, CDR2 FNYEAQ, per germline (reference sequence). CDR3 protein: CASSSGQGAYNEQFF. CDR3 DNA: TGTGCTAGCAGCTCTGGACAGGGGGCCTACAATGAGCAGTTCTTC.